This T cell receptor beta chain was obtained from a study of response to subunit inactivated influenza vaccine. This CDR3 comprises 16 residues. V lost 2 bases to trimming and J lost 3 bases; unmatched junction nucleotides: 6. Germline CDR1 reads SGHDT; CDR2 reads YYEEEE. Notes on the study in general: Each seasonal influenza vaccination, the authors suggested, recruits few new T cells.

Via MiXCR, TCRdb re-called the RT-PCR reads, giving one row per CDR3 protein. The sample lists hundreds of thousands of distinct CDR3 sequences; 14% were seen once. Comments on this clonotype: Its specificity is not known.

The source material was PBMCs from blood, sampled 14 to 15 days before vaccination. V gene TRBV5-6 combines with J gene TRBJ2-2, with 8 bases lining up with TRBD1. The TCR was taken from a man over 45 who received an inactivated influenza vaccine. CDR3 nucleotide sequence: TGTGCCAGCAGCTTAGGGCAGGGGGCTTACACCGGGGAGCTGTTTTTT. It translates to CASSLGQGAYTGELFF.